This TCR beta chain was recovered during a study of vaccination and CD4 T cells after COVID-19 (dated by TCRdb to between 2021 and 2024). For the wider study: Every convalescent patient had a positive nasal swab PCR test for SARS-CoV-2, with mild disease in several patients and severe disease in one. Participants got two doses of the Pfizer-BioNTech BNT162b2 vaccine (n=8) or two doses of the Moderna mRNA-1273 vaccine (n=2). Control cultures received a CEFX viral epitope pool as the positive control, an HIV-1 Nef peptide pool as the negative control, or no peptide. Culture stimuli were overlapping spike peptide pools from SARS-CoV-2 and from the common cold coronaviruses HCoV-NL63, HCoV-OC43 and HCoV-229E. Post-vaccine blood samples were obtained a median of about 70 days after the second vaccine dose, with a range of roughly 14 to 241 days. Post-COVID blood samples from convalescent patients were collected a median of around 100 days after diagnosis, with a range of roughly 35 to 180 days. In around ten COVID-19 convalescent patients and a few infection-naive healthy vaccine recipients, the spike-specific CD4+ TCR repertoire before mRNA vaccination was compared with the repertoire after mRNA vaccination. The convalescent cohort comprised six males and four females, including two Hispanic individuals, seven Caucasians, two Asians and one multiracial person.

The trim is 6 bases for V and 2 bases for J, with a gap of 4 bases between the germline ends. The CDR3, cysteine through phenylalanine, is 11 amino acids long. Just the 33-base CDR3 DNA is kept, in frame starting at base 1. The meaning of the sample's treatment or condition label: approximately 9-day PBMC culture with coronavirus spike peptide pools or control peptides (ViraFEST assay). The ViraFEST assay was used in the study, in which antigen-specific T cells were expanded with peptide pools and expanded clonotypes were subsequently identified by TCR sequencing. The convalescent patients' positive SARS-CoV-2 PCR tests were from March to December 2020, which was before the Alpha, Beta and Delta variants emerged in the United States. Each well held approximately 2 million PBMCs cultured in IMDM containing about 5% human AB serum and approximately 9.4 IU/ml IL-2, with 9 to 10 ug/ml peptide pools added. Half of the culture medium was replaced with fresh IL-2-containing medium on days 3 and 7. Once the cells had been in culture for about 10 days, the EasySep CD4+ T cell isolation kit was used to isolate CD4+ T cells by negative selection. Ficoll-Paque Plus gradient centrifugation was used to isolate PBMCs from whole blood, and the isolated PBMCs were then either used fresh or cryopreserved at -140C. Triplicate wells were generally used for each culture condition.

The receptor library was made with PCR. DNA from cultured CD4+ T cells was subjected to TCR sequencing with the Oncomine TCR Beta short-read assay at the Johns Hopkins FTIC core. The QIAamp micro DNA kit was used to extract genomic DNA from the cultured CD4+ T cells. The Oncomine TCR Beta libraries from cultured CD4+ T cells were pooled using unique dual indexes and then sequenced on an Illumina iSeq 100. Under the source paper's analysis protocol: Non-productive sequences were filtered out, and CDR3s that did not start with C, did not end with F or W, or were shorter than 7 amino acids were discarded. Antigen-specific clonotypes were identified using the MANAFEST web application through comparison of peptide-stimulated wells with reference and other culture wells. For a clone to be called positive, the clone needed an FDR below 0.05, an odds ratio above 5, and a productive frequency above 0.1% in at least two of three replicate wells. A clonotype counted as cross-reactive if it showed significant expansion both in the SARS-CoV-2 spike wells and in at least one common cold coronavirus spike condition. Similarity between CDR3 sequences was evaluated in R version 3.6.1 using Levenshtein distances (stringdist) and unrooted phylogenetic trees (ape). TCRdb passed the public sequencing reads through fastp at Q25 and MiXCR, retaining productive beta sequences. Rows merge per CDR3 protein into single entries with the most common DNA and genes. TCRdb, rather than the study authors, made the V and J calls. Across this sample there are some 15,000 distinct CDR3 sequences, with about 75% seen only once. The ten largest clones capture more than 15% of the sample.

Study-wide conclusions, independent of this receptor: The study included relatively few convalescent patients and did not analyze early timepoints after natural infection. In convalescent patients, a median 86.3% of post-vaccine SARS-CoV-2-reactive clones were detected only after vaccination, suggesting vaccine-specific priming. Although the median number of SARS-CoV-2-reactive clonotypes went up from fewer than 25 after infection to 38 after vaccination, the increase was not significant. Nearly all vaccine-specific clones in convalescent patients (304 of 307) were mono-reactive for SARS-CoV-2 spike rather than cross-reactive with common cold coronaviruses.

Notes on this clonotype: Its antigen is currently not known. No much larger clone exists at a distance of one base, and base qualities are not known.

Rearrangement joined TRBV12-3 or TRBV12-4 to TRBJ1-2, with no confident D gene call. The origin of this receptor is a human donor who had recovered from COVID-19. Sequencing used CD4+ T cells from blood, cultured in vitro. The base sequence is TGTGCCAGCAGCCGCAACTATGGCTACACCTTC. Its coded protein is CASSRNYGYTF.